These 28 T cell receptor beta chains share one sample of origin, sequenced in a study of T-cell reconstitution after alpha-beta-depleted transplantation in children. TCRbeta library construction was performed incorporating unique molecular identifiers. TCRdb re-called the PCR reads with MiXCR, one entry per CDR3 protein. This table has some 390,000 distinct CDR3 sequences, around 21% appearing once. The sequencing here drew on PBMCs from the stem cell graft donor, taken from the stem cell graft. The receptor set was obtained from a human donor who donated a stem cell graft to a child with acute myeloid leukemia.

The table lists this clonotype with many counts. In DNA form, the CDR3 reads TGCAGTGCTAGCGGTCACTCCTACAATGAGCAGTTCTTC. Protein product: CSASGHSYNEQFF. The gene calls are TRBV20-1 and TRBJ2-1, with D hard to call. The V end was cut by 3 bases, the J end by 0 bases, with 6 bases between. The germline V gene has CDR1 DFQATT and CDR2 SNEGSKA (reference sequence). The length of the CDR3 is 13 residues.

The chain couples TRBV12-3 or TRBV12-4 to TRBJ2-1; TRBD1 or TRBD2 may be the D gene (7 bases each). The CDR3 totals 14 residues. V lost 5 bases, J lost 8 bases, and 16 bases lay in between. The CDR3 sequence is CASSPRQGGDEQFF. The CDR3 nucleotides are TGTGCCAGCAGTCCCAGACAGGGAGGGGATGAGCAGTTCTTC.

Points on this clonotype: One base away lies a much larger clone, so this may be a sequencing read error. The chain is built from TRBV12-3 or TRBV12-4 and TRBJ1-3; 7 positions match TRBD1. This CDR3 has 15 amino acids. The CDR3, as DNA: TGTACCAGCAGTCCCGACAGGGTCACGGGAAACACCATATATTTT. Translating gives CTSSPDRVTGNTIYF.

This clonotype was detected a few times. The chain combines TRBV12-3 or TRBV12-4 with TRBJ2-1, with 9 bases lining up with TRBD2. The CDR3 spans 15 residues. Germline trimming cut 5 bases from V and 1 base from J; bases unmatched to any gene: 3. The CDR3 DNA follows: TGTGCCAGCAGTGCGAGCGGGAGGTCCTACAATGAGCAGTTCTTC. This translates into CASSASGRSYNEQFF.

V and J are TRBV11-2 and TRBJ2-5, with 8 nucleotides matching TRBD2. The CDR3 loop spans 19 amino acids. Germline CDR1 reads SGHAT; CDR2 reads FQNNGV. V was clipped by 0 bases and J by 5 bases; unmatched bases: 17. CDR3 residues: CASSLESVAGIGPQETQYF. CDR3 sequence (DNA): TGTGCCAGCAGCTTAGAAAGTGTAGCGGGGATCGGTCCCCAGGAGACCCAGTACTTC.

This clonotype occurred a few times. V gene TRBV9 combines with J gene TRBJ1-4; D not resolved. Germline CDR1 is SGDLS and CDR2 is YYNGEE. V was cut by 2 bases and J by 0 bases, with 14 bases left in between. The CDR3 covers 17 residues. CDR3 sequence reads: CASSVAPTRTTNEKLFF. The CDR3 nucleotides read TGTGCCAGCAGCGTCGCCCCGACGCGTACAACTAATGAAAAACTGTTTTTT.

The genes are TRBV24-1 and TRBJ2-1; tentatively, D is TRBD1 (5 bases). The V and J ends lost 5 bases and 2 bases respectively, with 12 bases between them. The CDR3 contains 15 residues. Germline V gives CDR1 KGHDR, CDR2 SFDVKD. CDR3 nucleotides: TGTGCCACCAGTGGACCCGACAGACCCTACAATGAGCAGTTCTTC. It specifies CATSGPDRPYNEQFF.

At least ten counts were recorded for this clonotype. The rearrangement uses TRBV5-5 and TRBJ2-1; TRBD2 matches at 12 bases. CDR3 length equals 18 residues. The J segment lost 5 bases and the V segment lost 1 base, leaving 10 bases of the junction unmatched. The germline gives CDR1 SGHKS, CDR2 YYEKEE (reference sequence). The CDR3 DNA sequence: TGTGCCAGCAGCTTGCTAGCGGGAGGGCCCGTCCCCCACAATGAGCAGTTCTTC. It translates to CASSLLAGGPVPHNEQFF.

This clonotype was seen a few times. The V gene is TRBV28, the J gene TRBJ2-7, with 10 bases matching TRBD1. V lost 2 bases, J lost 5 bases, and 6 bases stayed unmatched. The CDR3 is 15 amino acids. Germline loops: CDR1 MDHEN, CDR2 SYDVKM. CDR3: CASSLDTGQGNEQYF. Here the CDR3 DNA reads TGTGCCAGCAGTTTAGACACGGGACAGGGGAACGAGCAGTACTTC.

The chain recombines TRBV7-2 with TRBJ2-7; D uncertain. The CDR3 sequence is 12 residues long. Trimming stripped 5 bases from V and 1 base from J, with 6 bases between. The germline V gene has CDR1 SGHTA and CDR2 FQGNSA. This CDR3 reads CASSRISYEQYF. Here the CDR3 DNA reads TGTGCCAGCAGCCGGATTTCCTACGAGCAGTACTTC.

CDR3 amino acids: CASSQVSTGRNTEAFF. The CDR3 DNA sequence: TGCGCCAGCAGCCAAGTTAGTACAGGACGGAACACTGAAGCTTTCTTT. The chain combines TRBV4-1 with TRBJ1-1, with TRBD1 as a possible D gene (5 bases). V was cut by 1 base and J by 1 base, with 13 bases left in between. This CDR3 spans 16 amino acids. Germline assignment: CDR1 MGHRA and CDR2 YSYEKL.

The rearrangement joins TRBV11-2 to TRBJ2-5; 7 bases line up with TRBD2. Germline V lookup: CDR1 SGHAT, CDR2 FQNNGV. Trimming cost V 1 base and J 4 bases; bases outside gene matches: 9. This CDR3 is 16 amino acids long. As DNA, the CDR3 is TGTGCCAGCAGCTTAGGGGGAGGCGGGAGTGGAGAGACCCAGTACTTC. Encoded protein: CASSLGGGGSGETQYF.

The rearrangement joins TRBV5-1 to TRBJ2-1; a possible D gene is TRBD2 (6 bases). The CDR3 has 14 amino acids. Germline loops: CDR1 SGHRS, CDR2 YFSETQ. V lost 1 base, J lost 4 bases, and 9 bases lay in between. For the CDR3, the DNA is TGCGCCAGCAGCTTGCTAGCGTTATACAATGAGCAGTTCTTC. Translation gives CASSLLALYNEQFF.

This clonotype came up many times. The chain uses TRBV6-5 and TRBJ2-7; TRBD2 matches 7 bases. CDR1 and CDR2 from the germline V gene are MNHEY and SVGAGI. V gave up 5 bases and J gave up 3 bases; unmatched junction bases: 10. This CDR3 contains 15 residues. The CDR3: CASSLYGGINYEQYF. The CDR3 bases are TGTGCCAGCAGTCTTTACGGGGGGATAAACTACGAGCAGTACTTC.

This clonotype has a count of ten or more. V usage is TRBV29-1 and J usage is TRBJ2-3; 8 bases align to TRBD1. CDR1 SQVTM and CDR2 ANQGSEA come from the germline V gene. V was pared by 6 bases and J by 1 base, with 9 bases of the junction left unmatched. CDR3 length: 15 amino acids. The CDR3 DNA is TGCAGCGTACGGACGACAGGGGAAGGCACAGATACGCAGTATTTT. As protein: CSVRTTGEGTDTQYF.

This clonotype was seen a handful of times. V gene TRBV25-1 combines with J gene TRBJ1-2; D possibly corresponds to TRBD1 (6 bases). Germline CDR1 and CDR2: MGHDK and SYGVNS. The CDR3 loop spans 15 amino acids. The ends were cut back, 2 bases at V and 2 bases at J, with 12 bases in the middle. As DNA, the CDR3 is TGTGCCAGCAGTGAACACCGGGACATCAACTATGGCTACACCTTC. It encodes CASSEHRDINYGYTF.

This clonotype was counted a few times. The gene calls are TRBV6-1 and TRBJ2-2, with 7 nucleotides matching TRBD1. This CDR3 is built from 14 residues. The germline CDR1 and CDR2 sequences are MNHNS and SASEGT. V was clipped by 2 bases and J by 6 bases; unmatched bases: 3. The CDR3 bases are TGTGCCAGCAGTGAACTAGACAGGGCCGGGGAGCTGTTTTTT. This codes for CASSELDRAGELFF.

The chain recombines TRBV12-3 or TRBV12-4 with TRBJ1-2; 8 positions match TRBD1. V dropped 5 bases and J dropped 4; count of bases not matched to a gene: 12. CDR3 length: 16 amino acids. CDR3 DNA sequence: TGTGCCAGCAGTCCCCACCGGGCAGGGGGCATCTATGGCTACACCTTC. Its protein product is CASSPHRAGGIYGYTF.

This clonotype has just a few counts. In DNA, the CDR3 is TGTGCCAGTAGTATTACCTATACACAAGAGACCCAGTACTTC. Protein: CASSITYTQETQYF. V and J are TRBV19 and TRBJ2-5; D gene unclear. Germline CDR1 and CDR2: LNHDA and SQIVND (reference sequence). The CDR3 is made up of 14 amino acids. Trimming pared 3 bases from V and 2 bases from J, leaving 10 bases between.

In its sample, this clonotype was seen a few times. The chain links TRBV28 to TRBJ1-2; D unresolved. CDR1 and CDR2 (germline): MDHEN, SYDVKM. V was pared by 3 bases and J by 1 base, with 9 bases between. This CDR3 has 14 amino acids. The CDR3 loop reads CASSLELSNYGYTF. The CDR3 nucleotides are TGTGCCAGCAGTTTGGAGCTGAGTAACTATGGCTACACCTTC.

The J gene is TRBJ2-2, the V gene TRBV2; tentative D call: TRBD1 (5 bases). Germline V gene lookup returns CDR1 SNHLY and CDR2 FYNNEI. Trimming removed 1 base at V and 4 bases at J, with 10 bases between. CDR3 length: 15 residues. CDR3 region: CASSEGLGATGELFF. As DNA, the CDR3 is TGTGCCAGCAGTGAAGGGCTAGGGGCCACCGGGGAGCTGTTTTTT. Combining the CDR3 with reference TRBV2 and TRBJ2-2 gives the whole variable domain EPEVTQTPSHQVTQMGQEVILRCVPISNHLYFYWYRQILGQKVEFLVSFYNNEISEKSEIFDDQFSVERPDGSNFTLKIRSTKLEDSAMYFCASSEGLGATGELFFGEGSRLTVL.

This clonotype has only a few counts. The chain joins TRBV12-3 or TRBV12-4 to TRBJ1-2; possible D gene TRBD1, 5 bases. There are 14 residues in the CDR3. The V and J ends lost 3 bases and 8 bases respectively, with 16 bases between them. The CDR3 coding sequence is TGTGCCAGCAGTTTGAGGGGCAGTCCTATGGGCTACACCTTC. Translated, it gives CASSLRGSPMGYTF.

The V gene is TRBV5-5, the J gene TRBJ2-1; D tentatively fits TRBD1 or TRBD2 (5 bases each). Trimming took 0 bases from V and 6 from J, leaving 19 bases between them. Per the germline V gene, CDR1 is SGHKS and CDR2 is YYEKEE (reference sequence). CDR3 length: 17 amino acids. In DNA, the CDR3 is TGTGCCAGCAGCTTGGAGGGGTTTTCCCAGAGGGGCAATGAGCAGTTCTTC. Protein: CASSLEGFSQRGNEQFF. Drawing the rest from reference TRBV5-5 and TRBJ2-1, the complete variable domain is DAGVTQSPTHLIKTRGQQVTLRCSPISGHKSVSWYQQVLGQGPQFIFQYYEKEERGRGNFPDRFSARQFPNYSSELNVNALLLGDSALYLCASSLEGFSQRGNEQFFGPGTRLTVL.

The table lists this clonotype with a few counts. The CDR3 is CASSLIVLERFF. CDR3 DNA sequence: TGTGCCAGCAGTTTAATAGTCCTAGAGAGGTTCTTC. The V gene is TRBV12-3 or TRBV12-4, the J gene TRBJ2-1; D not resolved. Trimming removed 2 bases from V and 15 bases from J, with 14 bases in between. This CDR3 spans 12 amino acids.

Comments on this clonotype: A much bigger clone sits one base away, suggesting this may be a read error. V and J are TRBV2 and TRBJ2-1; 7 nucleotides match TRBD1. Germline values: CDR1 SNHLY, CDR2 FYNNEI. This CDR3 region has 13 residues. Losses at the gene ends were 4 bases for V and 5 bases for J; bases not matched to a gene: 2. In DNA form, the CDR3 reads TGTGCCAGCAGTGGGGACAGCCACAATGAGCAGTTCTTC. Its protein product is CASSGDSHNEQFF. Together with reference TRBV2 and TRBJ2-1, the CDR3 gives the full variable domain: EPEVTQTPSHQVTQMGQEVILRCVPISNHLYFYWYRQILGQKVEFLVSFYNNEISEKSEIFDDQFSVERPDGSNFTLKIRSTKLEDSAMYFCASSGDSHNEQFFGPGTRLTVL.

The rearrangement uses TRBV29-1 and TRBJ2-7, with 7 bases aligning to TRBD2. CDR1 and CDR2 from the germline V gene are SQVTM and ANQGSEA. The CDR3 totals 14 residues. Trimming took 7 bases from V and 2 from J; bases not matched to a gene: 11. The CDR3 reads CSAPPSLAAYEQYF. Written as DNA, the CDR3 is TGCAGCGCCCCGCCGTCGCTAGCGGCCTACGAGCAGTACTTC.

This clonotype was detected only a few times. The chain carries TRBV28 and TRBJ1-4, with unresolved D. V shed 11 bases and J shed 4 bases, with 14 bases lying between them. There are 13 residues in the CDR3. The germline gives CDR1 MDHEN, CDR2 SYDVKM. The CDR3 loop is CAASTGNNEKLFF. The CDR3 DNA reads as TGTGCCGCCAGCACCGGGAATAATGAAAAACTGTTTTTT.

This clonotype occurred many times. The chain couples TRBV12-3 or TRBV12-4 to TRBJ1-2, with D possibly matching TRBD1 (6 bases). Trimming stripped 5 bases from V and 0 bases from J, with 10 bases between. This CDR3 has 14 amino acids. The CDR3 loop reads CASSPGGPNYGYTF. The CDR3 DNA follows: TGTGCCAGCAGTCCGGGGGGCCCTAACTATGGCTACACCTTC.